Shown below are 21 T cell receptor beta chains from a single sample sequenced in a study of OX40 agonist ivuxolimab in advanced cancers. Clones were sequenced by immunoSEQ multiplex PCR, and TCRdb holds only the in-frame ones, with some missing. The sample consists of over 100,000 clones, about nine tenths of them appearing once. Sequenced here: CD4+ or CD8+ T cells sorted from blood, sampled in a trial of the OX40 agonist ivuxolimab. The source of these receptors is an adult with an advanced solid tumor such as melanoma, head and neck, liver or kidney cancer.

The sample holds one count of this clone. The chain links TRBV5-1 to TRBJ2-7; 7 bases are shared with TRBD1. The CDR3 consists of 17 residues. Germline CDR1 and CDR2: SGHRS and YFSETQ. The V gene end was trimmed by 2 bases and the J gene end by 7 bases; junction bases not matched to a gene: 18. DNA for the CDR3: TGCGCCAGCAGCTTTCTTGGACGTGGGGGACAGTTCGGGGAGCAGTACTTC. It is translated as CASSFLGRGGQFGEQYF.

This chain joins TRBV19 and TRBJ1-1; D not certain. From germline, CDR1 is LNHDA and CDR2 SQIVND (reference sequence). V lost 7 bases to trimming and J lost 0 bases, with 9 bases between them. The CDR3 is made up of 13 amino acids. DNA of the CDR3: TGTGCCAGTACATCACAGCTGAACACTGAAGCTTTCTTT. The encoded protein is CASTSQLNTEAFF.

This clone appeared a single time. This rearrangement joins TRBV18 to TRBJ2-2, with D tentatively TRBD1 (6 bases). This CDR3 spans 20 amino acids. Trimming left V 0 bases short and J 4 bases short, with 24 bases between. Per germline, CDR1 KGHSH and CDR2 LQKENI. Here the CDR3 DNA reads TGTGCCAGCTCACCACCGAGTCGACAGGATACCCTTTACCGCACCGGGGAGCTGTTTTTT. The encoded protein is CASSPPSRQDTLYRTGELFF.

The rearrangement joins TRBV28 to TRBJ1-5; D call uncertain. The V end was cut by 2 bases, the J end by 7 bases, with 6 bases between. Germline loops: CDR1 MDHEN, CDR2 SYDVKM. This CDR3 region has 12 residues. The CDR3 region has the DNA TGTGCCAGCAGTTTAGATAAACAGCCCCAGCATTTT. Translating it yields CASSLDKQPQHF.

The gene calls are TRBV5-4 and TRBJ1-4; 9 bases fit TRBD1. Germline CDR1 is SGHNT and CDR2 is YYREEE (reference sequence). V lost 3 bases, J lost 5 bases, and 2 bases stayed unmatched. CDR3 length: 14 amino acids. The CDR3 reads CASSSGTGNEKLFF. In DNA, the CDR3 is TGTGCCAGCAGCTCCGGGACAGGGAATGAAAAACTGTTTTTT. Using reference TRBV5-4 and TRBJ1-4 for the parts outside the CDR3, the full variable domain is ETGVTQSPTHLIKTRGQQVTLRCSSQSGHNTVSWYQQALGQGPQFIFQYYREEENGRGNFPPRFSGLQFPNYSSELNVNALELDDSALYLCASSSGTGNEKLFFGSGTQLSVL.

CDR3 protein: CASTGTQYF. CDR3 DNA sequence: TGTGCCAGCACTGGTACGCAGTATTTT. The rearrangement joins TRBV2 to TRBJ2-3; D call uncertain. The V gene lost 7 bases and the J gene lost 8 bases, with 4 bases spanning the gap. The CDR3 is made up of 9 amino acids. Germline lookup yields CDR1 SNHLY and CDR2 FYNNEI.

The V call is TRBV9, the J call TRBJ2-3; TRBD2 is a possible D gene (6 bases). Trimming removed 5 bases from V and 2 bases from J, with 12 bases in between. The CDR3 sequence is 14 residues long. Germline V CDR1 and CDR2: SGDLS, YYNGEE. The CDR3 spells CASSYSGYTDTQYF. The CDR3 DNA reads TGTGCCAGCAGTTATAGCGGATACACAGATACGCAGTATTTT.

The V gene is TRBV7-9, the J gene TRBJ1-2; 8 bases align to TRBD1. Per the germline V gene, CDR1 is SEHNR and CDR2 is FQNEAQ (reference sequence). This CDR3 has 16 residues. With 3 bases clipped from V and 4 bases from J, the junction kept 10 bases outside the gene matches. CDR3 sequence: CASSFGQGWAPYGYTF. CDR3 sequence (DNA): TGTGCCAGCAGCTTTGGACAGGGTTGGGCACCCTATGGCTACACCTTC.

This rearrangement joins TRBV28 to TRBJ1-2; D is perhaps TRBD1 (5 bases). Germline values: CDR1 MDHEN, CDR2 SYDVKM. The V gene lost 5 bases and the J gene lost 4 bases, with 20 bases spanning the gap. The CDR3 length is 16 residues. The CDR3 DNA reads as TGTGCCAGCAGTCCTTCCGGTGGGGGAGGGGTCTATGGCTACACCTTC. This sequence encodes CASSPSGGGGVYGYTF.

This clone has a single count. The V call is TRBV28, the J call TRBJ2-2; possible D gene TRBD2, 6 bases. CDR3 length: 15 amino acids. Germline V gene sequence: CDR1 MDHEN, CDR2 SYDVKM. With 4 bases removed from V and 0 bases from J, the gap between germline ends came to 9 bases. As DNA, the CDR3 is TGTGCCAGCAGTTACGGCGGGACGAACACCGGGGAGCTGTTTTTT. It yields the protein CASSYGGTNTGELFF.

The gene calls are TRBV6-5 and TRBJ1-5, with 9 positions matching TRBD1. The germline V gene encodes CDR1 MNHEY and CDR2 SVGAGI. The length of the CDR3 is 15 residues. V shed 5 bases, J shed 5 bases, and the junction held 7 bases outside the gene matches. CDR3 nucleotides: TGTGCCAGCAGTCCCCGGACAGGGGCGTATCAGCCCCAGCATTTT. This translates into CASSPRTGAYQPQHF.

As to this clone: Other DNA sequences of this sample code for an identical CDR3. The gene calls are TRBV7-3 and TRBJ2-1; D ambiguous. The V and J ends lost 2 bases and 7 bases respectively, with 9 bases between them. Germline V CDR1 and CDR2: SGHTA, FQGTGA. The CDR3 spans 13 residues. The CDR3 coding sequence is TGTGCCAGCAGCTTACGGTTACTTAATGAGCAGTTCTTC. It yields the protein CASSLRLLNEQFF.

The chain combines TRBV19 with TRBJ1-1; unclear D gene. CDR1 LNHDA and CDR2 SQIVND come from the germline V gene (reference sequence). V was pared by 4 bases and J by 1 base, with 13 bases between. The CDR3 sequence is 15 residues long. The CDR3 coding sequence is TGTGCCAGTAGTAACCGGGCCCAACGGAACACTGAAGCTTTCTTT. Its protein product is CASSNRAQRNTEAFF. Drawing the rest from reference TRBV19 and TRBJ1-1, the complete variable domain is DGGITQSPKYLFRKEGQNVTLSCEQNLNHDAMYWYRQDPGQGLRLIYYSQIVNDFQKGDIAEGYSVSREKKESFPLTVTSAQKNPTAFYLCASSNRAQRNTEAFFGQGTRLTVV.

This clone has a single count. V is TRBV5-1 and J is TRBJ2-1; TRBD2 aligns across 12 bases. J gave up 7 bases and V 4 bases, and 9 bases lay outside the gene matches. CDR1 and CDR2 from the germline V gene are SGHRS and YFSETQ. CDR3 size: 16 residues. CDR3 amino acids: CASSPGQTSGSNEQFF. The CDR3 region has the DNA TGCGCCAGCAGCCCCGGCCAGACTAGCGGGAGTAATGAGCAGTTCTTC.

V and J are TRBV18 and TRBJ1-1; D possibly corresponds to TRBD1 (6 bases). Germline assignment: CDR1 KGHSH and CDR2 LQKENI. With 6 bases removed from V and 1 base from J, the gap between germline ends came to 12 bases. CDR3 length equals 14 residues. The CDR3 bases are TGTGCCAGCTCGGCAGGGGAGAAGAACACTGAAGCTTTCTTT. Translating it yields CASSAGEKNTEAFF.

The chain combines TRBV28 with TRBJ2-1; D is undetermined. The V gene's germline CDR1 is MDHEN and CDR2 SYDVKM. Trimming shortened V by 4 bases and J by 10 bases, and 11 bases separated the two germline ends. The CDR3 spans 12 residues. CDR3 in amino acids: CASSSPLREQFF. In nucleotides, the CDR3 is TGTGCCAGCAGTTCCCCCCTTAGGGAGCAGTTCTTC.

This chain joins TRBV11-2 and TRBJ1-4, with D hard to call. This CDR3 is 15 amino acids long. V gave up 3 bases and J gave up 7 bases, with 15 bases separating them. CDR1 and CDR2 (germline): SGHAT, FQNNGV. CDR3 sequence (DNA): TGTGCCAGCAGCTTGGATCTCGACGGCTCTGAAAAACTGTTTTTT. Encoded protein: CASSLDLDGSEKLFF.

The chain combines TRBV7-9 with TRBJ1-1; D gene ambiguous. Trimming took 5 bases from V and 0 from J, leaving 7 bases between them. This CDR3 region has 13 residues. Germline assignment: CDR1 SEHNR and CDR2 FQNEAQ (reference sequence). CDR3 nucleotide sequence: TGTGCCAGCAGCGTGTTTATGAACACTGAAGCTTTCTTT. It yields the protein CASSVFMNTEAFF.

This clone showed up just once. V gene TRBV14 combines with J gene TRBJ2-1; TRBD2 aligns across 11 bases. There are 13 residues in the CDR3. V lost 5 bases and J lost 10; bases outside the gene matches: 4. Germline assignment: CDR1 SGHDN and CDR2 FVKESK. The CDR3 reads CASSYWTSGEQFF. The DNA of the CDR3 is TGTGCCAGCAGCTATTGGACTAGCGGGGAGCAGTTCTTC.

Of note for this clone: Sequence at one end of the junction differs from germline and may be a read error. This chain uses TRBV7-7 with TRBJ2-5; tentative D call: TRBD1 (5 bases). Germline CDR1 reads SSHAT; CDR2 reads FNYEAQ (reference sequence). This CDR3 comprises 13 residues. CDR3 protein: CASSLVDSETQYF. The CDR3 DNA is TGTGCTAGCAGCTTAGTTGACAGTGAGACCCAGTACTTC.

The chain recombines TRBV19 with TRBJ1-4; tentative D call: TRBD1 (6 bases). The V end lost 0 bases, the J end lost 4 bases, and 12 bases lay between the germline ends. The CDR3 is 16 residues long. Germline V gene sequence: CDR1 LNHDA, CDR2 SQIVND (reference sequence). CDR3 nucleotide sequence: TGTGCCAGTAGTATAGAAAGCCAGGGGTTTAATGAAAAACTGTTTTTT. Encoded protein: CASSIESQGFNEKLFF.